Listed below are T cell receptor beta chains from one sample, sequenced in a study of T-cell reconstitution after alpha-beta-depleted transplantation in children. A single record per CDR3 protein comes from TCRdb applying MiXCR to the PCR reads. The sample holds some 350,000 distinct CDR3 sequences, approximately 10% seen once. Sequencing was performed on PBMCs from the stem cell graft donor, taken from the stem cell graft. These receptors originate from a human donor who donated a stem cell graft to a child with acute lymphoblastic leukemia. Both conserved end residues are part of each CDR3.

TRBV5-6	TRBJ2-1	CASSLVASSSYNEQFF
TRBV4-3	TRBJ2-7	CASSQELALGEQYF
TRBV28	TRBJ2-7	CASTQSGYEQYF
TRBV12-3/TRBV12-4	TRBJ2-7	CASSLAGTSGPEQYF
TRBV15	TRBJ2-3	CATSGSTDTQYF
TRBV7-2	TRBJ1-3	CASSSPDSPSVDTIYF
TRBV7-3	TRBJ2-1	CASSLLGGVGSGNYNEQFF
TRBV3-1	TRBJ2-1	CASSQDSGLYNEQFF
TRBV15	TRBJ2-1	CATSPSGRATYNEQFF
TRBV5-5	TRBJ2-3	CASSLGLAGWRDTQYF
TRBV5-1	TRBJ2-7	CASSPADTSYEQYF
TRBV4-1	TRBJ2-1	CASSLRTGTSRVEQFF
TRBV20-1	TRBJ2-7	CSAGDGGYEQYF
TRBV12-2	TRBJ2-1	CERQRGILPLLGDEQFF
TRBV20-1	TRBJ2-5	CSAPNSGTSGETQYF
TRBV3-1	TRBJ2-7	CASSQGAGGQYEQYF
TRBV6-1	TRBJ2-5	CASRGGLAVQTQYF
TRBV4-3	TRBJ1-1	CASSQDLGSGRGEAFF
TRBV20-1	TRBJ2-1	CSARPPGLADNEQFF
TRBV12-3/TRBV12-4	TRBJ2-3	CARSFGRGVTDTQYF